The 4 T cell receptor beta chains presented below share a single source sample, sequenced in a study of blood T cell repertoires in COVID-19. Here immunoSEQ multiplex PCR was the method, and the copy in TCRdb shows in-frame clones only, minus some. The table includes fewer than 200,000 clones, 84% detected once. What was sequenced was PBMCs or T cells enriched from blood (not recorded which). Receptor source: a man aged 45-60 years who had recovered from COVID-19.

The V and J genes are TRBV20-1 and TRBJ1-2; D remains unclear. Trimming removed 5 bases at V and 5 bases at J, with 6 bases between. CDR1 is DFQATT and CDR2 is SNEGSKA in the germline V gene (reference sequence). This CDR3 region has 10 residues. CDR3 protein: CSALLYGYTF. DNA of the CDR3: TGCAGTGCTCTACTATATGGCTACACCTTC.

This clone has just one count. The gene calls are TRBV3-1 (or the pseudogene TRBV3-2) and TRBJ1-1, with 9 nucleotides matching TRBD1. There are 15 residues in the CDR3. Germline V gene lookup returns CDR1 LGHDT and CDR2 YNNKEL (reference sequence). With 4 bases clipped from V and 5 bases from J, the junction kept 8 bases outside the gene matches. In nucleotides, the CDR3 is TGTGCCAGCAGCCTGCGGGGGACAGGGATAACTGAAGCTTTCTTT. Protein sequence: CASSLRGTGITEAFF.

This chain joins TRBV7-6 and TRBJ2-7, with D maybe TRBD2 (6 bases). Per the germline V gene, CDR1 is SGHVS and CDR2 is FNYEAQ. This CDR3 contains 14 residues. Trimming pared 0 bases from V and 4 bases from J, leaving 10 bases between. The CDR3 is CASSLAGGTYEQYF. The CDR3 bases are TGTGCCAGCAGCTTAGCGGGGGGAACGTACGAGCAGTACTTC. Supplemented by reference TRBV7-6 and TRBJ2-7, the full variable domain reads GAGVSQSPRYKVTKRGQDVALRCDPISGHVSLYWYRQALGQGPEFLTYFNYEAQQDKSGLPNDRFSAERPEGSISTLTIQRTEQRDSAMYRCASSLAGGTYEQYFGPGTRLTVT.

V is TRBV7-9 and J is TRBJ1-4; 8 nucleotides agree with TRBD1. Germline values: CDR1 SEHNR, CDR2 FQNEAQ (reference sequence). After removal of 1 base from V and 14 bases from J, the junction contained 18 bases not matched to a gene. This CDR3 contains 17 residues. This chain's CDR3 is CASSLGVGTGRLIPLFF. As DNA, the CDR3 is TGTGCCAGCAGCTTAGGGGTCGGGACAGGTCGTCTTATTCCCCTGTTTTTT.